These 14 T cell receptor beta chains share one sample of origin, sequenced in a study of T cell repertoires in cytomegalovirus infection (dated by TCRdb to the late 2010s). Sequenced using an Illumina HiSeq 1500. TCRdb took the public reads, trimmed them with fastp at Q25, ran MiXCR for clone calling and kept in-frame beta chains. Each CDR3 protein appears once, grouped with its most common genes and DNA. The sample includes 110,000 to 150,000 distinct CDR3 sequences, with 5.5% to 7% observed a single time. Over 15% of the sample rests with the top ten. Sequencing was carried out using PBMCs. These receptors were taken from a human donor in good health (CMV status not recorded). Some clones in this sample may be carry-over from other donors' samples.

Ten or more counts support this clonotype. The V gene is TRBV13, the J gene TRBJ2-1; D tentatively reads TRBD1 or TRBD2 (5 bases each). This CDR3 spans 14 amino acids. Germline V CDR1 and CDR2: PRHDT, FYEKMQ (reference sequence). V lost 6 bases to trimming and J lost 4 bases, with 13 bases between them. The CDR3 loop is CASRGTSPYNEQFF. The CDR3 coding sequence is TGTGCCAGCAGGGGGACGAGCCCATACAATGAGCAGTTCTTC.

This clonotype was recorded many times. V and J are TRBV6-2 or TRBV6-3 and TRBJ1-2; TRBD1 is a possible D gene (6 bases). Germline values: CDR1 MNHEY, CDR2 SVGEGT. V dropped 6 bases and J dropped 2 bases, with 16 bases sitting between them. CDR3 length: 15 amino acids. The CDR3: CASRLRTARNYGYTF. In nucleotides, the CDR3 is TGTGCCAGCAGACTACGGACAGCCAGAAACTATGGCTACACCTTC.

The chain carries TRBV6-1 and TRBJ2-1; D unclear. Germline values: CDR1 MNHNS, CDR2 SASEGT. The CDR3 has 15 residues. The V and J ends lost 5 bases and 9 bases respectively, with 20 bases between them. The DNA for the CDR3 is TGTGCCAGCAGTCACAAAACGGGCCTGGGCATTGAGCAGTTCTTC. The encoded protein is CASSHKTGLGIEQFF.

This clonotype was counted many times. The chain uses TRBV6-2 or TRBV6-3 and TRBJ2-3; 10 bases are a match to TRBD1. The V gene's germline CDR1 is MNHEY and CDR2 SVGEGT. J lost 4 bases, V lost 4 bases, and 11 bases had no gene match. This CDR3 has 17 amino acids. CDR3 in DNA: TGTGCCAGCAGTTCTCGGACAGGGGGTATGTCAGCAGATACGCAGTATTTT. Its protein product is CASSSRTGGMSADTQYF.

There are many counts of this clonotype. The genes are TRBV7-2 and TRBJ2-1; 7 positions agree with TRBD1. V trimming: 5 bases; J trimming: 2 bases; junction bases outside the gene matches: 9. Looked up from germline, CDR1 is SGHTA and CDR2 is FQGNSA. The CDR3 runs to 16 residues. The CDR3 region is CASSTETGHPYNEQFF. Written as DNA, the CDR3 is TGTGCCAGCAGCACAGAGACAGGGCACCCCTACAATGAGCAGTTCTTC. The variable domain in full, completed from reference TRBV7-2 and TRBJ2-1, reads GAGVSQSPSNKVTEKGKDVELRCDPISGHTALYWYRQSLGQGLEFLIYFQGNSAPDKSGLPSDRFSAERTGGSVSTLTIQRTQQEDSAVYLCASSTETGHPYNEQFFGPGTRLTVL.

Many counts were recorded for this clonotype. J is TRBJ2-2 and V is TRBV2; the match to TRBD2 covers 11 bases. V shed 4 bases and J 4 bases; nucleotides not matched to a gene: 5. The CDR3 spans 16 residues. The V gene's germline CDR1 is SNHLY and CDR2 FYNNEI. CDR3 in DNA: TGTGCCAGCAGTGCGCTAGCGGGGGGAACCACCGGGGAGCTGTTTTTT. Encoded protein: CASSALAGGTTGELFF.

In its sample, this clonotype was seen many times. The chain recombines TRBV28 with TRBJ2-1, with D unresolved. V lost 1 base to trimming and J lost 6 bases, with 7 bases between them. CDR3 length equals 13 residues. In germline, CDR1 is MDHEN, CDR2 SYDVKM. CDR3 protein: CASSLSGVNEQFF. The DNA for the CDR3 is TGTGCCAGCAGTTTATCTGGGGTCAATGAGCAGTTCTTC. The complete variable domain, with remaining parts taken from reference TRBV28 and TRBJ2-1, reads DVKVTQSSRYLVKRTGEKVFLECVQDMDHENMFWYRQDPGLGLRLIYFSYDVKMKEKGDIPEGYSVSREKKERFSLILESASTNQTSMYLCASSLSGVNEQFFGPGTRLTVL.

This clonotype was counted ten times or more. This chain uses TRBV7-2 with TRBJ2-3, with a tentative D call TRBD2 (6 bases). V lost 2 bases and J lost 3, with 12 bases in between. Germline assignment: CDR1 SGHTA and CDR2 FQGNSA. The CDR3 contains 15 residues. The CDR3 DNA reads TGTGCCAGCAGCTTATTTGGCGGGGAAACAGATACGCAGTATTTT. Translation: CASSLFGGETDTQYF.

The V gene is TRBV19, the J gene TRBJ1-2; D is unresolved. The CDR3 consists of 14 residues. Trimming stripped 7 bases from V and 10 bases from J, with 22 bases between. Germline CDR1 and CDR2: LNHDA and SQIVND (reference sequence). Here the CDR3 reads CASNQRARALLYTF. For the CDR3, the DNA is TGTGCCAGTAACCAACGCGCTAGGGCATTGCTCTACACCTTC. Full variable domain (outside the CDR3, taken from reference TRBV19 and TRBJ1-2): DGGITQSPKYLFRKEGQNVTLSCEQNLNHDAMYWYRQDPGQGLRLIYYSQIVNDFQKGDIAEGYSVSREKKESFPLTVTSAQKNPTAFYLCASNQRARALLYTFGSGTRLTVV.

The CDR3 nucleotides are TGTGCCAGCAGCCAAGAGGAGGTTTGGAGCGGGGGGTCAGCCAAAAACATTCAGTACTTC. As protein: CASSQEEVWSGGSAKNIQYF. The chain carries TRBV3-1 and TRBJ2-4; TRBD2 matches at 9 bases. V shed 0 bases, J shed 0 bases, and the junction held 12 bases outside the gene matches. This CDR3 spans 20 amino acids. Per germline, CDR1 LGHDT and CDR2 YNNKEL (reference sequence).

CDR3 DNA sequence: TGTGCCAGCAGTGAAAATTTCGGAGACAGAGAAAAACTGTTTTTT. It codes for CASSENFGDREKLFF. The V and J genes are TRBV6-2 or TRBV6-3 and TRBJ1-4, with a weak D call TRBD1 (5 bases). V was cut by 5 bases and J by 8 bases, with 18 bases left in between. The germline V gene has CDR1 MNHEY and CDR2 SVGEGT. This CDR3 spans 15 amino acids.

There are many counts of this clonotype. The chain combines TRBV12-3 or TRBV12-4 with TRBJ2-1; 12 nucleotides align to TRBD2. The CDR3 runs 15 residues. The trim removed 5 bases at V and 6 bases at J, leaving 5 bases unmatched. The DNA for the CDR3 is TGTGCCAGCAGTCTTGGACTAGCGGGGCTCAATGAGCAGTTCTTC. Its protein product is CASSLGLAGLNEQFF.

In this sample, this clonotype turned up many times. This chain joins TRBV20-1 and TRBJ2-1; TRBD1 matches at 8 bases. Germline CDR1 reads DFQATT; CDR2 reads SNEGSKA (reference sequence). This CDR3 has 13 amino acids. V lost 6 bases, J lost 7 bases, and 8 bases stayed unmatched. For the CDR3, the DNA is TGCAGTGCCAGGACAGGGAACTTTAATGAGCAGTTCTTC. Its protein product is CSARTGNFNEQFF.

The chain is built from TRBV12-3 or TRBV12-4 and TRBJ1-5; D gene ambiguous. The CDR3 runs 14 residues. The V gene lost 4 bases and the J gene lost 4 bases, with 11 bases spanning the gap. For the CDR3, the DNA is TGTGCCAGCAGTTGGAACTCAGGAAATCAGCCCCAGCATTTT. Amino acid sequence: CASSWNSGNQPQHF.